In this sample, the clone carrying this T cell receptor (beta chain) turned up a few times. Its target is not known. UMIs and a universal primer site were added when TCR cDNA was made by 5'RACE template switching. Each CDR3 protein gets one entry after TCRdb re-called the 5' RACE reads with MiXCR. The sample holds around 320,000 distinct CDR3 sequences; roughly 10% are singletons and the top ten take 3% to 4%. The data derive from a study of T cells after yellow fever vaccination. Broader study findings: Just a small share of clonotypes turned up in the CD4 compartment as well as the CD8 compartment. Abundant clonotypes (contaminants from the bulk population) could be present in FACS-sorted repertoires. Clones that expanded after primary vaccination mostly reappeared after the booster (96% CD4, about 91% CD8).

V dropped 5 bases and J dropped 7; count of bases not matched to a gene: 16. This CDR3 has 17 residues. Germline CDR1 and CDR2: MNHNY and SVGAGI (reference sequence). The chain combines TRBV6-6 with TRBJ2-1; 8 nucleotides line up with TRBD1. This TCR was sampled from a man between 18 and 29 years old who received the YFV17D yellow fever vaccine. This specimen consisted of CD4+ T cells sorted from PBMCs, obtained 45 days after the yellow fever booster vaccination. DNA for the CDR3: TGTGCCAGCAGTAACCCACAGGGGGTTATGGTAAGAAATGAGCAGTTCTTC. As protein: CASSNPQGVMVRNEQFF.